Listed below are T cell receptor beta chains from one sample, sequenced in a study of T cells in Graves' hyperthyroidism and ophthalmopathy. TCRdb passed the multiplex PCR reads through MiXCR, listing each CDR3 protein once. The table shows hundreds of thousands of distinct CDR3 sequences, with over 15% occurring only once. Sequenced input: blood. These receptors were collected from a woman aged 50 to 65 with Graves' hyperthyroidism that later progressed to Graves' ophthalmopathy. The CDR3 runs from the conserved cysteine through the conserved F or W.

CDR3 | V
CASISWGQGGGYTF | TRBV12-3/TRBV12-4
CASSLPQGGGIQYF | TRBV7-9
CASSSRVGRGHNEQFF | TRBV11-1
CASSLTNPGGSSYEQYF | TRBV27
CASSEGISTNEKLFF | TRBV6-1
CASSQERQGNSPLHF | TRBV3-1
CSVAPTGEETQYF | TRBV29-1
CASSLSGRSGNTVYF | TRBV5-6
CASVKGTAANLEAFF | TRBV19
CASSSSGYSNQPQHF | TRBV11-2
CASSLGAVNEQFF | TRBV7-7
CASSQFVDTQYF | TRBV3-1
CASSDAGTSGNTIYF | TRBV6-4
CASSSFGGRNEQFF | TRBV12-3/TRBV12-4
CASSSQRSGSHYGYTF | TRBV7-2
CASSLDRTYTEAFF | TRBV7-2